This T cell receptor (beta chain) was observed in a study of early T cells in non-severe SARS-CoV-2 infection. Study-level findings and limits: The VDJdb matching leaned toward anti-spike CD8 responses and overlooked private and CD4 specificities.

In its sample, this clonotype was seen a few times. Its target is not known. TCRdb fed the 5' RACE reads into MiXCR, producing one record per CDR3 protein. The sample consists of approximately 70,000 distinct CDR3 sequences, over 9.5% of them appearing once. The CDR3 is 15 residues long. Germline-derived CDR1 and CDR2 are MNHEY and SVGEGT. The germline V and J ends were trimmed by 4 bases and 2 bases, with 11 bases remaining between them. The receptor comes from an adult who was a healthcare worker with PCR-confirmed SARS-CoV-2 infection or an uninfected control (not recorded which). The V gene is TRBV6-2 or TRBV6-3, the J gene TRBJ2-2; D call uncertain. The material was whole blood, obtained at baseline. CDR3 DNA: TGTGCCAGCAGTTTCCGGTCTTTTAACACCGGGGAGCTGTTTTTT. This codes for CASSFRSFNTGELFF.